One sample yielded the 31 T cell receptor beta chains listed below, sequenced in a study of T cells in Graves' hyperthyroidism and ophthalmopathy. From RNA transcripts, TCR beta CDR3 regions were amplified. The HTBI primer set was used in a first-round RT-PCR of the TCR CDR3. TCRdb fed the multiplex PCR reads into MiXCR, producing one record per CDR3 protein. The sample carries roughly 260,000 distinct CDR3 sequences, more than 14% recorded once. The material sequenced was blood. These receptors all come from a woman aged 40 to 50 with Graves' hyperthyroidism that later progressed to Graves' ophthalmopathy.

This clonotype appeared many times. V is TRBV10-3 and J is TRBJ1-1; TRBD1 aligns across 7 bases. CDR1 is ENHRY and CDR2 is SYGVKD in the germline V gene. After removal of 4 bases from V and 8 bases from J, the junction contained 1 base not matched to a gene. This CDR3 region has 11 residues. The CDR3 protein is CAISVQGEAFF. CDR3 DNA sequence: TGTGCCATCAGTGTACAGGGGGAAGCTTTCTTT.

This clonotype was picked up many times. This rearrangement joins TRBV20-1 to TRBJ1-5, with D perhaps matching TRBD1 (6 bases). Germline values: CDR1 DFQATT, CDR2 SNEGSKA (reference sequence). This CDR3 is 14 amino acids long. Trimming pared 1 base from V and 7 bases from J, leaving 14 bases between. For the CDR3, the DNA is TGCAGTGCTAGAGTAAACAGGGCCGGGCAGCCCCAGCATTTT. This translates into CSARVNRAGQPQHF.

This clonotype was counted many times. This sequence joins TRBV18 and TRBJ2-5, with a tentative D call TRBD2 (6 bases). This CDR3 region has 14 residues. Germline CDR1 reads KGHSH; CDR2 reads LQKENI. Trimming removed 3 bases from V and 5 bases from J, with 13 bases in between. CDR3 sequence: CASSPSAGTETQYF. The CDR3, as DNA: TGTGCCAGCTCACCTTCGGCGGGAACGGAGACCCAGTACTTC.

This clonotype was recorded many times. The chain couples TRBV20-1 to TRBJ1-4; D is possibly TRBD1 (5 bases). This CDR3 region has 13 residues. V was shortened by 6 bases and J by 5 bases, with 13 bases between the two germline ends. Germline V gene lookup returns CDR1 DFQATT and CDR2 SNEGSKA (reference sequence). CDR3 loop: CSALRQLNEKLFF. Here the CDR3 DNA reads TGCAGTGCCTTAAGACAGTTGAATGAAAAACTGTTTTTT.

Written as DNA, the CDR3 is TGTGCCAGCAGTTCCGGGACTAGCGGGAGATCTGTGTGGTACGAGCAGTACTTC. This gives the protein CASSSGTSGRSVWYEQYF. V and J are TRBV28 and TRBJ2-7, with 14 bases fitting TRBD2. V gave up 4 bases and J gave up 4 bases; unmatched junction bases: 12. This CDR3 comprises 18 residues. The germline V gene has CDR1 MDHEN and CDR2 SYDVKM.

Details on this clonotype: With a much larger clone just one base away, this may be a read error. The rearrangement joins TRBV7-2 to TRBJ1-1; D call uncertain. In germline, CDR1 is SGHTA, CDR2 FQGNSA. The CDR3 is 14 residues long. The DNA of the CDR3 is TGTGCCAGCGGCTTAGGTGGGAAGAACACTGAAGCTTTCTTT. It encodes CASGLGGKNTEAFF.

The sample holds many counts of this clonotype. This sequence joins TRBV2 and TRBJ1-5, with D possibly matching TRBD1 (6 bases). There are 15 residues in the CDR3. V lost 3 bases, J lost 5 bases, and 14 bases lay in between. The germline V gene encodes CDR1 SNHLY and CDR2 FYNNEI. Here the CDR3 DNA reads TGTGCCAGCAGTGACGGGCAGGGGTTGGATCAGCCCCAGCATTTT. Residues: CASSDGQGLDQPQHF. The entire variable domain, with the rest obtained from reference TRBV2 and TRBJ1-5, is as follows: EPEVTQTPSHQVTQMGQEVILRCVPISNHLYFYWYRQILGQKVEFLVSFYNNEISEKSEIFDDQFSVERPDGSNFTLKIRSTKLEDSAMYFCASSDGQGLDQPQHFGDGTRLSIL.

This clonotype was counted only a few times. V gene TRBV7-6 combines with J gene TRBJ2-7; no clear D gene. The germline V and J ends were trimmed by 1 base and 3 bases, with 10 bases remaining between them. The CDR3 covers 14 residues. Germline V CDR1 and CDR2: SGHVS, FNYEAQ. CDR3: CASSLVQHNYEQYF. CDR3 nucleotide sequence: TGTGCCAGCAGCTTAGTACAGCATAACTACGAGCAGTACTTC. The full variable domain, rest sourced from reference TRBV7-6 and TRBJ2-7, is GAGVSQSPRYKVTKRGQDVALRCDPISGHVSLYWYRQALGQGPEFLTYFNYEAQQDKSGLPNDRFSAERPEGSISTLTIQRTEQRDSAMYRCASSLVQHNYEQYFGPGTRLTVT.

This clonotype was seen many times. This chain connects TRBV2 to TRBJ2-7; 11 bases align to TRBD2. Germline lookup yields CDR1 SNHLY and CDR2 FYNNEI. The J segment lost 1 base and the V segment lost 0 bases, leaving 8 bases of the junction unmatched. The CDR3 is made up of 18 amino acids. CDR3 amino acids: CASSEALQLAGVSYEQYF. The CDR3 region has the DNA TGTGCCAGCAGTGAAGCGCTTCAACTAGCGGGGGTTTCCTACGAGCAGTACTTC.

The sample holds many counts of this clonotype. V gene TRBV6-1 combines with J gene TRBJ2-1, with D maybe TRBD1 (5 bases). The CDR3 has 12 residues. Germline values: CDR1 MNHNS, CDR2 SASEGT. Trimming removed 7 bases from V and 4 bases from J, with 8 bases in between. The CDR3 DNA follows: TGTGCCAGCACGACAGCTTACAATGAGCAGTTCTTC. Its protein is CASTTAYNEQFF.

This clonotype came up once. V usage is TRBV30 and J usage is TRBJ2-7, with D perhaps matching TRBD2 (6 bases). The CDR3 totals 16 residues. Germline V gives CDR1 GTSNPN, CDR2 SVGIG (reference sequence). V lost 3 bases and J 2 bases, leaving 20 bases between the germline ends. The CDR3 loop reads CAWSVLRFSGTYEQYF. Written as DNA, the CDR3 is TGTGCCTGGAGCGTCCTGAGGTTTAGCGGAACCTACGAGCAGTACTTC.

V usage is TRBV15 and J usage is TRBJ2-7, with D hard to call. This CDR3 contains 16 residues. The germline CDR1 and CDR2 sequences are LNHNV and YYDKDF (reference sequence). Trimming stripped 5 bases from V and 3 bases from J, with 20 bases between. The CDR3 DNA reads as TGTGCCACCAGCCCAGGTCTGGGTGGCGGTGACTACGAGCAGTACTTC. Translated: CATSPGLGGGDYEQYF.

This clonotype was observed at least ten times. The rearrangement uses TRBV6-5 and TRBJ2-1; 10 nucleotides line up with TRBD2. V gave up 2 bases and J gave up 4 bases; unmatched junction bases: 5. Per germline, CDR1 MNHEY and CDR2 SVGAGI. There are 16 residues in the CDR3. CDR3 DNA: TGTGCCAGCAGTTACAGAGGGACTAGCGTATACAATGAGCAGTTCTTC. The encoded protein is CASSYRGTSVYNEQFF.

Of note for this clonotype: This may be a read error: a much more frequent sequence differs by one nucleotide. V usage is TRBV28 and J usage is TRBJ1-4; tentatively, D is TRBD1 (6 bases). The CDR3 sequence is 15 residues long. CDR1 and CDR2 from the germline V gene are MDHEN and SYDVKM. The CDR3 spells CTSSRQVALDEKLFF. The CDR3 DNA is TGTACCAGCAGTCGACAGGTAGCGTTGGATGAAAAACTGTTTTTT.

This clonotype has a count of ten or more. This chain links TRBV13 with TRBJ2-7; 7 positions match TRBD1. The CDR3 runs to 14 residues. V lost 5 bases to trimming and J lost 5 bases; unmatched junction nucleotides: 9. Germline values: CDR1 PRHDT, CDR2 FYEKMQ (reference sequence). CDR3 in DNA: TGTGCCAGCAGCACTACAGGGGCATCCCACGAGCAGTACTTC. Translation gives CASSTTGASHEQYF.

This clonotype showed up many times. This rearrangement joins TRBV11-2 to TRBJ2-1; D is unresolved. V lost 5 bases to trimming and J lost 10 bases, with 12 bases between them. Looked up from germline, CDR1 is SGHAT and CDR2 is FQNNGV. The CDR3 covers 12 residues. This CDR3 reads CASSREVGEQFF. The CDR3, as DNA: TGTGCCAGCAGCCGCGAGGTTGGGGAGCAGTTCTTC.

This rearrangement joins TRBV9 to TRBJ1-1; tentatively, D is TRBD1 (5 bases). Germline CDR1 SGDLS, CDR2 YYNGEE. The V end was cut by 4 bases, the J end by 1 base, with 17 bases between. This CDR3 has 16 residues. DNA for the CDR3: TGTGCCAGCAGCAACCCAGGTTCTAGGGGGAACACTGAAGCTTTCTTT. Protein product: CASSNPGSRGNTEAFF.

This clonotype was detected a few times. This chain connects TRBV5-4 to TRBJ2-5; D not certain. V gave up 5 bases and J gave up 5 bases, with 13 bases separating them. Per germline, CDR1 SGHNT and CDR2 YYREEE (reference sequence). CDR3 length equals 13 residues. CDR3 in DNA: TGTGCCAGCAGGCCAGAACGCACGGAGACCCAGTACTTC. Amino acids: CASRPERTETQYF.

This clonotype was observed at least ten times. CDR3 protein: CASSFSGDNSPLHF. CDR3 in DNA: TGTGCCAGCAGTTTTTCCGGGGATAATTCACCCCTCCACTTT. The J gene is TRBJ1-6, the V gene TRBV12-3 or TRBV12-4, with D unresolved. This CDR3 region has 14 residues. V lost 3 bases to trimming and J lost 5 bases, with 8 bases between them.

This clonotype has a count of ten or more. The CDR3 DNA sequence: TGTGCCAGCTCCCCTCCCGGACAGGCGACCGTGGAGACCCAGTACTTC. Encoded protein: CASSPPGQATVETQYF. The V and J genes are TRBV18 and TRBJ2-5, with 7 bases lining up with TRBD1. V lost 6 bases to trimming and J lost 5 bases; unmatched junction nucleotides: 15. Looked up from germline, CDR1 is KGHSH and CDR2 is LQKENI. The CDR3 runs 16 residues.

About this clonotype: It may be a read error: a sequence one base away is much more abundant. The CDR3 does not end in the conserved phenylalanine or tryptophan, so this is likely a read error. This chain connects TRBV27 to TRBJ1-2; D is unresolved. Trimming took 4 bases from V and 2 from J, leaving 8 bases between them. Germline V CDR1 and CDR2: MNHEY, SMNVEV (reference sequence). The CDR3 totals 13 residues. CDR3 in amino acids: CASSSSSNYGYTS. CDR3 bases: TGTGCCAGCAGTTCTAGCAGCAACTATGGCTACACCTCC.

This clonotype was seen many times. The rearrangement links TRBV7-6 to TRBJ1-2; possible D gene TRBD1, 5 bases. The CDR3 totals 13 residues. The V gene lost 1 base and the J gene lost 8 bases, with 11 bases spanning the gap. The germline CDR1 and CDR2 sequences are SGHVS and FNYEAQ. Written as DNA, the CDR3 is TGTGCCAGCAGCTTAGTGTCAGGGCGAGGCTACACCTTC. It translates to CASSLVSGRGYTF.

This clonotype was seen many times. The chain employs TRBV2 and TRBJ1-3; no reliable D call. V gave up 2 bases and J gave up 0 bases, with 5 bases separating them. CDR1 is SNHLY, CDR2 FYNNEI, per germline. There are 14 residues in the CDR3. The CDR3 loop is CASSESYSGNTIYF. The CDR3 DNA is TGTGCCAGCAGTGAATCTTACTCTGGAAACACCATATATTTT.

This clonotype was observed at least ten times. The V call is TRBV2, the J call TRBJ2-1, with a weak D call TRBD2 (8 bases). Germline CDR1 SNHLY, CDR2 FYNNEI. V dropped 8 bases and J dropped 5 bases, with 19 bases sitting between them. The CDR3 extends over 15 amino acids. CDR3 in DNA: TGTGCCAGCTCCGGGAGGGACAGCCTAAACAATGAGCAGTTCTTC. This encodes CASSGRDSLNNEQFF.

Of note for this clonotype: A much larger clonotype is one base distant, so this may be a read error. The V call is TRBV19, the J call TRBJ2-7; 7 positions agree with TRBD2. Matching the DNA end better, TRBJ2-1 makes the J call doubtful. Per germline, CDR1 LNHDA and CDR2 SQIVND (reference sequence). This CDR3 comprises 14 residues. The CDR3 loop is CVSTPRGGVGEQFF. CDR3 nucleotide sequence: TGTGTCAGTACTCCGAGGGGAGGGGTGGGGGAGCAGTTCTTC.

In its sample, this clonotype was seen many times. The CDR3, as DNA: TGTGCCAGCAGTGGAGGGACGTACACCGGGGAGCTGTTTTTT. This translates into CASSGGTYTGELFF. The chain uses TRBV11-3 and TRBJ2-2, with D perhaps matching TRBD2 (6 bases). The CDR3 length is 14 residues. The germline V gene encodes CDR1 SGHNT and CDR2 YENEEA. Trimming cost V 6 bases and J 3 bases, with 11 bases left between them.

This clonotype was seen ten or more times. This chain uses TRBV5-1 with TRBJ1-1; D remains ambiguous. Germline assignment: CDR1 SGHRS and CDR2 YFSETQ. This CDR3 is 15 amino acids long. V lost 0 bases to trimming and J lost 0 bases, with 9 bases between them. CDR3 region: CASSLDRSMNTEAFF. For the CDR3, the DNA is TGCGCCAGCAGCTTGGACAGATCGATGAACACTGAAGCTTTCTTT.

This clonotype has a count of ten or more. This chain uses TRBV5-1 with TRBJ2-4; no clear D. From germline, CDR1 is SGHRS and CDR2 YFSETQ. V lost 0 bases and J 5 bases, leaving 9 bases between the germline ends. The CDR3 covers 14 residues. Here the CDR3 reads CASSLGGSENIQYF. Here the CDR3 DNA reads TGCGCCAGCAGCTTGGGCGGAAGTGAAAACATTCAGTACTTC.

This clonotype was counted a single time. The V and J genes are TRBV7-2 and TRBJ2-1; 14 positions match TRBD2. The CDR3 contains 16 residues. CDR1 and CDR2 from the germline V gene are SGHTA and FQGNSA. J lost 6 bases, V lost 6 bases, and 7 bases had no gene match. The CDR3, as DNA: TGTGCCAGCAGAAATAGACTAGCGGGAGGGTCCAATGAGCAGTTCTTC. Amino acid sequence: CASRNRLAGGSNEQFF.

In its sample, this clonotype was seen once. The chain employs TRBV20-1 and TRBJ2-1; D uncertain. V was cut by 0 bases and J by 5 bases, with 11 bases left in between. CDR3 length: 14 amino acids. Germline values: CDR1 DFQATT, CDR2 SNEGSKA (reference sequence). As DNA, the CDR3 is TGCAGTGCTAGAGATGAGCAATTCAACAATGAGCAGTTCTTC. Protein product: CSARDEQFNNEQFF.

This clonotype was recorded at least ten times. The rearrangement joins TRBV2 to TRBJ2-1; D not certain. V dropped 8 bases and J dropped 6 bases, with 17 bases sitting between them. The CDR3 has 14 residues. The V gene's germline CDR1 is SNHLY and CDR2 FYNNEI. CDR3 in amino acids: CASLRHALLNEQFF. DNA for the CDR3: TGTGCCAGCTTAAGACATGCCCTACTCAATGAGCAGTTCTTC.